One and the same sample provided the 28 T cell receptor beta chains below, sequenced in a study of CD8 T cells in Susac syndrome. Random hexamers served to reverse transcribe roughly 0.45 to 1 ug RNA. TCRdb processed the immunoSEQ multiplex PCR reads anew with MiXCR; each CDR3 protein has one entry. The sample includes some 300,000 distinct CDR3 sequences, roughly 90% of them seen just once. Specimen: CD8+ T cells from PBMCs. The origin of the receptors is a human donor with multiple sclerosis.

V is TRBV4-3 and J is TRBJ1-1; possibly TRBD1 for D (5 bases). V lost 0 bases to trimming and J lost 3 bases, with 11 bases between them. Germline V lookup: CDR1 LGHNA, CDR2 YSLEER. The CDR3 loop spans 15 amino acids. CDR3 amino acids: CASSQDWGYYTEAFF. Here the CDR3 DNA reads TGCGCCAGCAGCCAAGATTGGGGGTATTACACTGAAGCTTTCTTT.

This clonotype has just a few counts. V and J are TRBV7-2 and TRBJ1-2; 7 bases match TRBD1. The V gene end was trimmed by 5 bases and the J gene end by 3 bases; junction bases not matched to a gene: 3. In germline, CDR1 is SGHTA, CDR2 FQGNSA. The CDR3 consists of 13 residues. In nucleotides, the CDR3 is TGTGCCAGCAGCCTTGGGACAGACTATGGCTACACCTTC. It is translated as CASSLGTDYGYTF. Combining the CDR3 with reference TRBV7-2 and TRBJ1-2 gives the whole variable domain GAGVSQSPSNKVTEKGKDVELRCDPISGHTALYWYRQSLGQGLEFLIYFQGNSAPDKSGLPSDRFSAERTGGSVSTLTIQRTQQEDSAVYLCASSLGTDYGYTFGSGTRLTVV.

The chain links TRBV20-1 to TRBJ2-7; 10 nucleotides match TRBD1. Germline V gene sequence: CDR1 DFQATT, CDR2 SNEGSKA (reference sequence). V lost 5 bases, J lost 2 bases, and 9 bases stayed unmatched. This CDR3 has 15 residues. The CDR3 loop is CSALSGTGDTYEQYF. In nucleotides, the CDR3 is TGCAGTGCTCTCTCCGGGACAGGGGACACCTACGAGCAGTACTTC.

This chain's CDR3 is CSVPGEAFF. For the CDR3, the DNA is TGCAGCGTTCCGGGTGAAGCTTTCTTT. This sequence joins TRBV29-1 and TRBJ1-1; D gene ambiguous. CDR1 and CDR2 from the germline V gene are SQVTM and ANQGSEA. V was shortened by 5 bases and J by 7 bases, with 5 bases between the two germline ends. CDR3 length: 9 amino acids.

CDR3 protein: CASSRDFYEQFF. As DNA, the CDR3 is TGTGCCAGCAGCCGGGACTTTTATGAGCAGTTCTTC. The V and J genes are TRBV3-1 and TRBJ2-1, with D possibly being TRBD2 (6 bases). The CDR3 contains 12 residues. From germline, CDR1 is LGHDT and CDR2 YNNKEL (reference sequence). Trimming removed 4 bases from V and 8 bases from J, with 9 bases in between.

The V and J genes are TRBV7-9 and TRBJ2-5; TRBD2 is a possible D gene (5 bases). Germline V gene sequence: CDR1 SEHNR, CDR2 FQNEAQ (reference sequence). The CDR3 loop spans 15 amino acids. Trimming cost V 4 bases and J 5 bases, with 17 bases left between them. The CDR3 DNA reads TGTGCCAGCAGCTCACCGGGATTGTTAATTGAGACCCAGTACTTC. Its translation is CASSSPGLLIETQYF.

CDR3 residues: CASSVGRSDNEQFF. The CDR3 DNA follows: TGTGCCAGCAGCGTAGGTCGATCCGACAATGAGCAGTTCTTC. This chain uses TRBV9 with TRBJ2-1; the D is unclear. Germline CDR1 reads SGDLS; CDR2 reads YYNGEE. V lost 0 bases to trimming and J lost 5 bases, with 9 bases between them. The CDR3 runs 14 residues.

The chain recombines TRBV19 with TRBJ2-1, with TRBD2 matching 7 bases. This CDR3 is built from 12 residues. Germline CDR1 and CDR2: LNHDA and SQIVND (reference sequence). Trimming cost V 10 bases and J 13 bases; bases outside gene matches: 13. Here the CDR3 DNA reads TGTGCCACCCAGACCGGCAGGGACTATCAGTTCTTC. Translation: CATQTGRDYQFF.

This clonotype was counted once. V and J are TRBV15 and TRBJ2-5; TRBD2 agrees at 11 bases. J lost 7 bases, V lost 3 bases, and 16 bases had no gene match. The V gene's germline CDR1 is LNHNV and CDR2 YYDKDF (reference sequence). CDR3 length equals 18 residues. CDR3 coding DNA: TGTGCCACCAGCAGGACGTTGACGCTAGCGGGGGGCTGGTGGACCCAGTACTTC. Protein product: CATSRTLTLAGGWWTQYF.

The V gene is TRBV19, the J gene TRBJ1-1; D not resolved. From germline, CDR1 is LNHDA and CDR2 SQIVND (reference sequence). The CDR3 consists of 14 residues. Trimming stripped 5 bases from V and 4 bases from J, with 14 bases between. The CDR3 nucleotides read TGTGCCAGTAGTTCCCCTACATCGGGCACTGAAGCTTTCTTT. Translated: CASSSPTSGTEAFF.

This rearrangement joins TRBV9 to TRBJ2-7; 11 positions agree with TRBD2. V lost 0 bases and J lost 6; bases outside the gene matches: 5. CDR3 length equals 15 residues. From germline, CDR1 is SGDLS and CDR2 YYNGEE. The CDR3: CASSVDTGTSGEQYF. CDR3 coding DNA: TGTGCCAGCAGCGTAGATACAGGGACTAGCGGCGAGCAGTACTTC. The full variable domain, completed using reference TRBV9 and TRBJ2-7, is DSGVTQTPKHLITATGQRVTLRCSPRSGDLSVYWYQQSLDQGLQFLIQYYNGEERAKGNILERFSAQQFPDLHSELNLSSLELGDSALYFCASSVDTGTSGEQYFGPGTRLTVT.

The genes are TRBV28 and TRBJ1-1; 10 nucleotides line up with TRBD1. Germline V lookup: CDR1 MDHEN, CDR2 SYDVKM. The trim removed 5 bases at V and 11 bases at J, leaving 5 bases unmatched. There are 12 residues in the CDR3. CDR3 region: CASSLGQGNAFF. The CDR3 nucleotides read TGTGCCAGCAGTCTGGGACAGGGGAACGCTTTCTTT.

The V gene is TRBV6-2 or TRBV6-3, the J gene TRBJ1-2, with unresolved D. The germline gives CDR1 MNHEY, CDR2 SVGEGT. The V end lost 6 bases, the J end lost 7 bases, and 15 bases lay between the germline ends. CDR3 length equals 13 residues. The CDR3 here is CASSTRGFFGYTF. In DNA, the CDR3 is TGTGCCAGCAGCACTAGAGGGTTTTTTGGCTACACCTTC.

The rearrangement joins TRBV7-8 to TRBJ2-5; TRBD2 aligns across 8 bases. After removal of 3 bases from V and 2 bases from J, the junction contained 11 bases not matched to a gene. This CDR3 region has 17 residues. Per the germline V gene, CDR1 is SGHVS and CDR2 is FQNEAQ. In nucleotides, the CDR3 is TGTGCCAGCAGCTTTGGGGCGAGGGCTAGCGGGCAAGAGACCCAGTACTTC. This gives the protein CASSFGARASGQETQYF.

The V and J genes are TRBV28 and TRBJ2-1; TRBD1 is a possible D gene (5 bases). CDR3 size: 14 residues. CDR1 and CDR2 from the germline V gene are MDHEN and SYDVKM. Trimming pared 4 bases from V and 9 bases from J, leaving 16 bases between. In DNA form, the CDR3 reads TGTGCCAGCAGTTCAGACAGCCCCGCCAGTGAGCAGTTCTTC. This encodes CASSSDSPASEQFF.

The chain employs TRBV9 and TRBJ2-7, with D perhaps TRBD1 or TRBD2 (5 bases each). The length of the CDR3 is 16 residues. Per germline, CDR1 SGDLS and CDR2 YYNGEE. V was clipped by 4 bases and J by 0 bases, with 17 bases between them. The CDR3: CASSPLGTASSYEQYF. The CDR3 DNA reads as TGTGCCAGCAGCCCCCTGGGGACGGCAAGCTCCTACGAGCAGTACTTC.

This clonotype has just a few counts. V usage is TRBV19 and J usage is TRBJ2-2; no definite D call. CDR1 is LNHDA and CDR2 is SQIVND in the germline V gene (reference sequence). V was clipped by 5 bases and J by 7 bases, with 8 bases between them. The CDR3 consists of 12 residues. The CDR3 bases are TGTGCCAGTAGTCCGGTTAGCGGGGAGCTGTTTTTT. Encoded protein: CASSPVSGELFF.

This clonotype was observed a handful of times. The genes are TRBV4-1 and TRBJ1-5; D is possibly TRBD1 (6 bases). The germline CDR1 and CDR2 sequences are MGHRA and YSYEKL. This CDR3 has 15 amino acids. V was clipped by 0 bases and J by 9 bases, with 15 bases between them. CDR3 region: CASSQEPGEYRPQHF. DNA for the CDR3: TGCGCCAGCAGCCAAGAGCCAGGGGAATATCGGCCCCAGCATTTT.

The rearrangement joins TRBV25-1 to TRBJ2-1; TRBD1 aligns across 8 bases. J lost 10 bases, V lost 8 bases, and 4 bases had no gene match. The V gene's germline CDR1 is MGHDK and CDR2 SYGVNS. This CDR3 comprises 11 residues. CDR3 residues: CASARGREQFF. CDR3 DNA: TGTGCCAGCGCCAGGGGGCGGGAGCAGTTCTTC.

As for this clonotype: Germline and junction disagree at one end, which may indicate a read error. The chain couples TRBV27 to TRBJ2-1; tentatively, D is TRBD1 or TRBD2 (5 bases each). The CDR3 is 13 residues long. CDR1 is MNHEY, CDR2 SMNVEV, per germline (reference sequence). The CDR3 bases are TGTGCCAGCAGTTTAGGGACCCCCGCAGCCTGTGTCTTC. Translated: CASSLGTPAACVF.

The genes are TRBV7-3 and TRBJ2-3; the D is unclear. This CDR3 spans 13 amino acids. Germline lookup yields CDR1 SGHTA and CDR2 FQGTGA. V gave up 5 bases and J gave up 4 bases, with 10 bases separating them. Here the CDR3 DNA reads TGTGCCAGCAGCCGAGGCAATGCAGATACGCAGTATTTT. Protein: CASSRGNADTQYF.

The chain recombines TRBV6-5 with TRBJ2-2, with D possibly TRBD1 on 5 matching bases. This CDR3 comprises 15 residues. CDR1 is MNHEY, CDR2 SVGAGI, per germline. V lost 4 bases and J 0 bases, leaving 9 bases between the germline ends. The CDR3 region has the DNA TGTGCCAGCAGTTGGACAAGCGCGAACACCGGGGAGCTGTTTTTT. Protein: CASSWTSANTGELFF.

The rearrangement uses TRBV9 and TRBJ2-7; 14 nucleotides match TRBD2. Looked up from germline, CDR1 is SGDLS and CDR2 is YYNGEE. The CDR3 totals 15 residues. Trimming took 2 bases from V and 5 from J; bases not matched to a gene: 3. CDR3 sequence reads: CASSVSGLAGDEQYF. Written as DNA, the CDR3 is TGTGCCAGCAGCGTCTCGGGACTAGCGGGAGACGAGCAGTACTTC.

V usage is TRBV6-2 or TRBV6-3 and J usage is TRBJ1-1; TRBD1 might be the D (5 bases). The germline V gene encodes CDR1 MNHEY and CDR2 SVGEGT. This CDR3 is 15 amino acids long. V lost 0 bases to trimming and J lost 1 base, with 9 bases between them. The CDR3 loop is CASSYSFGGNTEAFF. The DNA of the CDR3 is TGTGCCAGCAGTTACTCTTTCGGGGGGAACACTGAAGCTTTCTTT.

The genes are TRBV30 and TRBJ2-2; D gene uncertain. The germline V and J ends were trimmed by 5 bases and 7 bases, with 8 bases remaining between them. The CDR3 loop spans 11 amino acids. Germline CDR1 GTSNPN, CDR2 SVGIG (reference sequence). This CDR3 reads CAWGLVGELFF. The DNA for the CDR3 is TGTGCCTGGGGTTTGGTCGGGGAGCTGTTTTTT. The full variable domain, with the rest looked up from reference TRBV30 and TRBJ2-2, is SQTIHQWPATLVQPVGSPLSLECTVEGTSNPNLYWYRQAAGRGLQLLFYSVGIGQISSEVPQNLSASRPQDRQFILSSKKLLLSDSGFYLCAWGLVGELFFGEGSRLTVL.

This chain uses TRBV7-9 with TRBJ1-3; D unresolved. In germline, CDR1 is SEHNR, CDR2 FQNEAQ (reference sequence). Trimming shortened V by 5 bases and J by 8 bases, and 16 bases separated the two germline ends. The CDR3 length is 14 residues. The CDR3 is CASSPRTIIDTIYF. The CDR3 DNA reads as TGTGCCAGCAGCCCGCGGACCATCATCGACACCATATATTTT.

V usage is TRBV7-8 and J usage is TRBJ2-1, with 9 positions matching TRBD2. Germline values: CDR1 SGHVS, CDR2 FQNEAQ. J was trimmed by 0 bases and V by 5 bases; bases with no gene match: 2. This CDR3 spans 15 amino acids. The CDR3 sequence is CASSHSGSSYNEQFF. CDR3 DNA: TGTGCCAGCAGCCATAGCGGGAGCTCCTACAATGAGCAGTTCTTC.

The chain recombines TRBV27 with TRBJ2-1, with 10 nucleotides matching TRBD2. The CDR3 is 14 residues long. J was trimmed by 10 bases and V by 6 bases; bases with no gene match: 9. Germline-derived CDR1 and CDR2 are MNHEY and SMNVEV (reference sequence). The CDR3 sequence: CASSRLAGIGEQFF. CDR3 bases: TGTGCCAGCAGCAGACTAGCGGGTATTGGAGAGCAGTTCTTC.